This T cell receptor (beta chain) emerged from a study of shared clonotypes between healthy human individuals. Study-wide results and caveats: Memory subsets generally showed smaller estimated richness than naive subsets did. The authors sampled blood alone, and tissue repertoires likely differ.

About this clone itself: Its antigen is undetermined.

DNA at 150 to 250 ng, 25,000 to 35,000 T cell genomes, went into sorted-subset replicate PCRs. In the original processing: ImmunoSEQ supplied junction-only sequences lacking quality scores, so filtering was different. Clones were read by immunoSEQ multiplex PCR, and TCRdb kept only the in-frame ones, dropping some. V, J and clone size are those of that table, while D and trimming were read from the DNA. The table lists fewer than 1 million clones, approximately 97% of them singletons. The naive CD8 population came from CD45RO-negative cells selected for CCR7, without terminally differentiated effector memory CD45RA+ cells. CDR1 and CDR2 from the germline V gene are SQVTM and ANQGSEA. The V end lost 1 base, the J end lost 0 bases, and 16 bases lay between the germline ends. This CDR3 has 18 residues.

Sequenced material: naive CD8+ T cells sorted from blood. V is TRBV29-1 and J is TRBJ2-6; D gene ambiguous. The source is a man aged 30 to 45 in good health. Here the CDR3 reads CSVEGAEPTISGANVLTF. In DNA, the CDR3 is TGCAGCGTTGAAGGGGCAGAGCCTACGATCTCTGGGGCCAACGTCCTGACTTTC. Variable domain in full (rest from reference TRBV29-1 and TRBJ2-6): SAVISQKPSRDICQRGTSLTIQCQVDSQVTMMFWYRQQPGQSLTLIATANQGSEATYESGFVIDKFPISRPNLTFSTLTVSNMSPEDSSIYLCSVEGAEPTISGANVLTFGAGSRLTVL.